The source of this T cell receptor (beta chain) is a study of cytomegalovirus exposure and HLA in healthy donors. Concerning this clone itself: What it binds is not known.

V was pared by 0 bases and J by 1 base, with 9 bases between. This CDR3 has 15 amino acids. Germline CDR1 and CDR2: KGHSH and LQKENI. General study points: Several top significant clusters appeared, in a later analysis, to be linked to common viral pathogens. The authors confirmed in vitro that a few CMV-associated chains were specific for CMV antigens. A later look showed TCR association rates differing by HLA locus, highest for DRB1 and lowest for HLA-C. Most CMV-associated TCR beta chains were later found to appear HLA-restricted.

It was with 60 Vbeta and 13 Jbeta primers that the PCR ran. The repertoire was sequenced with immunoSEQ multiplex PCR; TCRdb's copy has only in-frame clones and lacks some. In all, the sample yields 150,000 to 200,000 clones. The rearrangement links TRBV18 to TRBJ1-1, with TRBD1 as a possible D gene (5 bases). The source of this sequence is a woman between 55 and 75 years old in good health and CMV-seronegative. The sequencing input was PBMCs. CDR3: CASSPPTAKNTEAFF. CDR3 DNA: TGTGCCAGCTCACCACCGACAGCCAAGAACACTGAAGCTTTCTTT.